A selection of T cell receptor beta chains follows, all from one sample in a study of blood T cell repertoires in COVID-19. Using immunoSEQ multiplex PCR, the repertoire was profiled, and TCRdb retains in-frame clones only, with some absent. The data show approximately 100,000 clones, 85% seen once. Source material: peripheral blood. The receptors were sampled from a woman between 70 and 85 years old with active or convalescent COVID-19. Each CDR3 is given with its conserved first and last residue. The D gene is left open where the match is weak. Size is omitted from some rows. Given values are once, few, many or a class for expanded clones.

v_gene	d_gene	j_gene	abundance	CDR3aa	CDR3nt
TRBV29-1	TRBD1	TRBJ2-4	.	CSVGTGQGSTRSF	TGCAGCGTGGGGACGGGACAGGGGTCGACGCGGTCCTTC
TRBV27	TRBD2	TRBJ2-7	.	CASSFQGLAQQSGSYEQYF	TGTGCCAGCAGTTTCCAAGGACTAGCTCAACAATCAGGGTCCTACGAGCAGTACTTC
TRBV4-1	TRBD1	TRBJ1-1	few	CASSQSGQRNTEAFF	TGCGCCAGCAGCCAGTCGGGACAGAGGAACACTGAAGCTTTCTTT
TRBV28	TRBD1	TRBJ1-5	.	CASSPQGAIQPQHF	TGTGCCAGCAGTCCACAGGGGGCGATTCAGCCCCAGCATTTT
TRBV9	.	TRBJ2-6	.	CASSPRTGTGANVLTF	TGTGCCAGCAGCCCACGCACAGGGACTGGGGCCAACGTCCTGACTTTC
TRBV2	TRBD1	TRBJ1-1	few	CASSRGQGVEAFF	TGTGCCAGCAGTAGAGGACAGGGAGTCGAAGCTTTCTTT
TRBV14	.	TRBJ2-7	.	CASSPESAVSEQYF	TGTGCCAGCAGTCCCGAGTCGGCGGTCTCCGAGCAGTACTTC
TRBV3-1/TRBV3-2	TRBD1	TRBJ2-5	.	CASSQGSGGRETQYF	TGTGCCAGCAGCCAAGGTTCAGGGGGCCGGGAGACCCAGTACTTC
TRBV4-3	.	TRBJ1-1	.	CASSQDFVGRTFF	TGCGCCAGCAGCCAAGATTTTGTGGGGAGAACTTTCTTT
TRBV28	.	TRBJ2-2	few	CASSLLGHLTGGELFF	TGTGCCAGCAGTTTATTGGGACATTTGACGGGCGGGGAGCTGTTTTTT
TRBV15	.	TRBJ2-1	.	CATSRADYNEQFF	TGTGCCACCAGCAGGGCTGATTACAATGAGCAGTTCTTC
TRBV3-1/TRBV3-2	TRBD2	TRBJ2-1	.	CASSQRLAGGPPYNEQFF	TGTGCCAGCAGCCAGAGACTAGCGGGAGGGCCACCCTACAATGAGCAGTTCTTC
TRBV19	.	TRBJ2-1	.	CASSHTGSYNEQFF	TGTGCCAGTAGTCACACGGGTTCCTACAATGAGCAGTTCTTC
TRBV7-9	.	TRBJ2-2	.	CASSLPAGSDTGELFF	TGTGCCAGCAGCTTACCGGCGGGGAGTGACACCGGGGAGCTGTTTTTT
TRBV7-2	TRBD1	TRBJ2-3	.	CASSLGGQGEDTQYF	TGTGCCAGCAGCTTAGGAGGGCAGGGGGAGGATACGCAGTATTTT
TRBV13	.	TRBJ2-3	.	CASSLGGGNTQYF	TGTGCCAGCAGCTTAGGAGGGGGAAATACGCAGTATTTT
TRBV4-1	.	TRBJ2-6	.	CASSQDSMGASSGANVLTF	TGCGCCAGCAGCCAGGATTCGATGGGGGCTAGCTCTGGGGCCAACGTCCTGACTTTC
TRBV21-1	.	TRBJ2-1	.	CASSPGLAGDNEQFF	TGTGCCAGCAGCCCCGGACTAGCGGGTGACAATGAGCAGTTCTTC
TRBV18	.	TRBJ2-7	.	CASSPLGGPDSYEQYF	TGTGCCAGCTCACCACTGGGGGGGCCCGACTCCTACGAGCAGTACTTC
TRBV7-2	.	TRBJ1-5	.	CASSLSVTGGNQPQHF	TGTGCCAGCAGCTTATCCGTGACAGGAGGAAATCAGCCCCAGCATTTT
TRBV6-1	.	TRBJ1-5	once	CASSEGTGHIQPQHF	TGTGCCAGCAGTGAAGGAACGGGACACATCCAGCCCCAGCATTTT
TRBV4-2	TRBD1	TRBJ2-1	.	CASSQDPQGPMNEQFF	TGTGCCAGCAGCCAAGATCCACAGGGGCCGATGAATGAGCAGTTCTTC
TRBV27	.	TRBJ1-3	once	CASSFSAYSGNTIYF	TGTGCCAGCAGTTTTTCAGCGTACTCTGGAAACACCATATATTTT